This TCR beta chain was captured in a study of T cell changes during pregnancy in multiple sclerosis. In germline, CDR1 is LNHDA, CDR2 SQIVND (reference sequence). CDR3 length: 19 amino acids. J gave up 0 bases and V 6 bases, and 13 bases lay outside the gene matches. Method: immunoSEQ multiplex PCR; TCRdb's copy keeps in-frame clones and lacks some. The sample has about 38,000 clones, about 89% seen once; the top ten hold over 0.3%. The genes are TRBV19 and TRBJ1-5; TRBD1 agrees at 11 bases. The sequences come from CD4+ T cells from peripheral blood mononuclear cells, collected in the third trimester of pregnancy. This clonotype originated in a female donor in good health, enrolled as a control in a pregnancy study. CDR3 DNA sequence: TGTGCCAGTAGCAACCCGCCGGACAGGGGGCCCTATAGCAATCAGCCCCAGCATTTT. Translation gives CASSNPPDRGPYSNQPQHF.